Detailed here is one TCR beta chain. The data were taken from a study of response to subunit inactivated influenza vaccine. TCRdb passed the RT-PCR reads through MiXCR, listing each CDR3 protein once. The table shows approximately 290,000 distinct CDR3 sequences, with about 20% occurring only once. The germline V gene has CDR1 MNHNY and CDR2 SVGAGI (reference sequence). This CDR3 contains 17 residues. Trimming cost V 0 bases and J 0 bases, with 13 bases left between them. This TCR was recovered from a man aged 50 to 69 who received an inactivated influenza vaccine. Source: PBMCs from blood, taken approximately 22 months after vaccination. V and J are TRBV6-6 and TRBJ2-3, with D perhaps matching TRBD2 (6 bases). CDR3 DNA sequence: TGTGCCAGCAGTTACTCTGGGGGGACCCTAAGCACAGATACGCAGTATTTT. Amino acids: CASSYSGGTLSTDTQYF.